This T cell receptor beta chain was recovered during a study of CD8 T cells in ankylosing spondylitis. Study-wide points: Significant enrichment of disease-linked clones was reportedly seen in matched ankylosing spondylitis synovial fluid. Blood of patients with ankylosing spondylitis appeared to be characterized by a TCR beta motif of eight highly homologous variants.

This clonotype was recorded at least ten times. Antigen specificity is unknown. Molecular-barcoded quantitative 5'-RACE produced these TCR beta libraries. TCRdb independently ran MiXCR on the 5' RACE reads; one entry per CDR3 protein. The top ten hold almost 7% of the sample, which has over 450,000 distinct CDR3 sequences, roughly 13% seen once. CDR1 and CDR2 (germline): SGHRS, YFSETQ. CDR3 length equals 15 residues. The V and J ends lost 2 bases and 4 bases, in that order; junction bases with no gene match: 5. The chain joins TRBV5-1 to TRBJ2-1, with 8 bases fitting TRBD2. The receptor comes from a male donor with ankylosing spondylitis. Sample: blood, either unsorted or a sorted T cell fraction (not recorded which). In nucleotides, the CDR3 is TGCGCCAGCAGCTTAAGAACTAGCGGTTACAATGAGCAGTTCTTC. The encoded protein is CASSLRTSGYNEQFF.